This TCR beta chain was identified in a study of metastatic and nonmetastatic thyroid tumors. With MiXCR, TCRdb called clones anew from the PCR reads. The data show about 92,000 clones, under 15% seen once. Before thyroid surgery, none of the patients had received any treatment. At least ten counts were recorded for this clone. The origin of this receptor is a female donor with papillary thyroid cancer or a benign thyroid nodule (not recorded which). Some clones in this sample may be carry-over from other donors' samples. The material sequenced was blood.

Here the CDR3 DNA reads TGCAGCGTCAGTGGGCTCGCTGAAAAACTGTTTTTT. Translation: CSVSGLAEKLFF. This chain uses TRBV29-1 with TRBJ1-4; D unresolved. Germline V gene lookup returns CDR1 SQVTM and CDR2 ANQGSEA. The CDR3 contains 12 residues. V shed 6 bases and J shed 7 bases, with 12 bases lying between them.